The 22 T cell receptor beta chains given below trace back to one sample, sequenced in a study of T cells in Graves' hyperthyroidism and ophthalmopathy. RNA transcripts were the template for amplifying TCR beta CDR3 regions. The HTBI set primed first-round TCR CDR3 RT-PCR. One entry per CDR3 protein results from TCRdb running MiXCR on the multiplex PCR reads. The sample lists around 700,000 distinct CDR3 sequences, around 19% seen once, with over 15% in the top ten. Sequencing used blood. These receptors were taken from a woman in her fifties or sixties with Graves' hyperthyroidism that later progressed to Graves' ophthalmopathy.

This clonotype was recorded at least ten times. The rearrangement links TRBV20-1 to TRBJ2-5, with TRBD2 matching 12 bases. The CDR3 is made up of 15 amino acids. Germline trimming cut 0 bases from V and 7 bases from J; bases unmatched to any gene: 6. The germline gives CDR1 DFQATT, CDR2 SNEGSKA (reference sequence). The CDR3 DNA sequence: TGCAGTGCTAGAGATCTAGCGGGGGGGTCCAGGACCCAGTACTTC. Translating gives CSARDLAGGSRTQYF.

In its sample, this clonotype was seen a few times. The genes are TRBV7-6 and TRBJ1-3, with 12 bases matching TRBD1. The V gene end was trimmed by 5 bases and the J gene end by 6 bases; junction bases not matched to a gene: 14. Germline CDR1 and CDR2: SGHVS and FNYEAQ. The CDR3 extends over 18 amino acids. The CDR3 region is CASSVTGTGGAAQNTIYF. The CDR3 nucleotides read TGTGCCAGCAGCGTAACCGGGACAGGGGGCGCGGCACAAAACACCATATATTTT. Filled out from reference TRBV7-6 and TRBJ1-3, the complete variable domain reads GAGVSQSPRYKVTKRGQDVALRCDPISGHVSLYWYRQALGQGPEFLTYFNYEAQQDKSGLPNDRFSAERPEGSISTLTIQRTEQRDSAMYRCASSVTGTGGAAQNTIYFGEGSWLTVV.

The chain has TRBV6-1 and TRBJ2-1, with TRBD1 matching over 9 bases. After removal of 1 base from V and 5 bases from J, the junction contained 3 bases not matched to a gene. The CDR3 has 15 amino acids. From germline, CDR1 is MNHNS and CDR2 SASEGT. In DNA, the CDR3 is TGTGCCAGCAGTGAAGGGACAGGGGAGGACAATGAGCAGTTCTTC. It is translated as CASSEGTGEDNEQFF.

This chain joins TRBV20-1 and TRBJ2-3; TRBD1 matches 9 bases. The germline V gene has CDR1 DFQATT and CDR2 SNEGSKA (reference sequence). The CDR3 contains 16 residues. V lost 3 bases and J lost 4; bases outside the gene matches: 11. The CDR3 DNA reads TGCAGTGCTAGTGACTATGGACAGGGGCAGGCAGATACGCAGTATTTT. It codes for CSASDYGQGQADTQYF.

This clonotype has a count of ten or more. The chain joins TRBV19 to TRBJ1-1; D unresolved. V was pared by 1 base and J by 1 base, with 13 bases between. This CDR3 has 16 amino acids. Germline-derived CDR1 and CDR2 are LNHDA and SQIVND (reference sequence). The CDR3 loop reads CASSIGGQPRNTEAFF. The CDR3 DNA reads TGTGCCAGTAGTATAGGCGGGCAGCCAAGGAACACTGAAGCTTTCTTT.

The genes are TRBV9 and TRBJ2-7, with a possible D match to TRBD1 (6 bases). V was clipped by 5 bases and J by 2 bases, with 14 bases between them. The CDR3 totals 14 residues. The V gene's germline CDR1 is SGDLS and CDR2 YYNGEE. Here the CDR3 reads CASSSSGHTYEQYF. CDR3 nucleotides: TGTGCCAGCAGTTCCTCGGGACATACCTACGAGCAGTACTTC.

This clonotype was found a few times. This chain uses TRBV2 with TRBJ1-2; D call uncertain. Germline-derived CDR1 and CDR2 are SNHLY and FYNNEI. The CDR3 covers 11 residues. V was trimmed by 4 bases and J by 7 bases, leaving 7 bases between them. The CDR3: CASSVFGGYTF. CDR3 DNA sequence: TGTGCCAGCAGTGTTTTTGGTGGCTACACCTTC.

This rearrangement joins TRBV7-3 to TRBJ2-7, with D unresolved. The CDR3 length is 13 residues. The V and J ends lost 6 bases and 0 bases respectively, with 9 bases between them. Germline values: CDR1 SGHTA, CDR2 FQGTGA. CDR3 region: CASRPDNSYEQYF. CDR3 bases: TGTGCCAGCAGGCCCGACAACTCCTACGAGCAGTACTTC.

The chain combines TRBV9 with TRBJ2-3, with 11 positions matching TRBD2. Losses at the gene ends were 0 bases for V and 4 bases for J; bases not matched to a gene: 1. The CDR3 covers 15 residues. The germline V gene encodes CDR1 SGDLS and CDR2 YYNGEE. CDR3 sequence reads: CASSVVAGGPDTQYF. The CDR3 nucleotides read TGTGCCAGCAGCGTAGTAGCGGGGGGGCCAGATACGCAGTATTTT. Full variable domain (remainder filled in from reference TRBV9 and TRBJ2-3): DSGVTQTPKHLITATGQRVTLRCSPRSGDLSVYWYQQSLDQGLQFLIQYYNGEERAKGNILERFSAQQFPDLHSELNLSSLELGDSALYFCASSVVAGGPDTQYFGPGTRLTVL.

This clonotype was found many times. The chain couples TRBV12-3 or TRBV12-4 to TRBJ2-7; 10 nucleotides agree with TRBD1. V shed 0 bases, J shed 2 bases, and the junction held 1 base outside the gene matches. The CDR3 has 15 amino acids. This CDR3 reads CASSLAGTGAYEQYF. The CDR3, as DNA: TGTGCCAGCAGTTTAGCCGGGACAGGGGCCTACGAGCAGTACTTC.

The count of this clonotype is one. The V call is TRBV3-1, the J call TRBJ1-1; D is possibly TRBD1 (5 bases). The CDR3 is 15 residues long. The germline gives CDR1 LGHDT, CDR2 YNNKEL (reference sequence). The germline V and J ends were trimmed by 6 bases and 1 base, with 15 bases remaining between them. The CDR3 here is CASRYTTARNTEAFF. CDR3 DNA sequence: TGTGCCAGCAGGTACACGACAGCAAGGAACACTGAAGCTTTCTTT.

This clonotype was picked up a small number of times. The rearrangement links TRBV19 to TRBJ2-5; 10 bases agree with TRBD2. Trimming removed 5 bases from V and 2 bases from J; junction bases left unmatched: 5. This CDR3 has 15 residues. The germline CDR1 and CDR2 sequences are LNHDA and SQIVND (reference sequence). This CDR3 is CASSFGLAEQETQYF. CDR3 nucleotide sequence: TGTGCCAGTAGTTTTGGACTAGCGGAACAAGAGACCCAGTACTTC.

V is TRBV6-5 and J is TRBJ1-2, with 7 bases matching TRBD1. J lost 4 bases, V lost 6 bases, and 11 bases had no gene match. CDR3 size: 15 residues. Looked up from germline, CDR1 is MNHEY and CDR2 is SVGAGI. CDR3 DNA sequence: TGTGCCAGCAGGAATACAGGGGAGAGGGGCTATGGCTACACCTTC. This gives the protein CASRNTGERGYGYTF.

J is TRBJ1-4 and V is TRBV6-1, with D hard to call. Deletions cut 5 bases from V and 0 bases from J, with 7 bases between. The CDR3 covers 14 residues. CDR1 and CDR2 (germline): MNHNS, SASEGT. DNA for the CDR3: TGTGCCAGCAGTAGCATGACAACTAATGAAAAACTGTTTTTT. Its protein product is CASSSMTTNEKLFF.

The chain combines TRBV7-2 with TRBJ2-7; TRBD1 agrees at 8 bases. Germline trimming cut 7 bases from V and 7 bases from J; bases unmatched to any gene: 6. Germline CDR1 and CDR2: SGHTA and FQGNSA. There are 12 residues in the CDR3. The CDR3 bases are TGTGCCAGCAACCGACAGGGGCGAGAGCAGTACTTC. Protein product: CASNRQGREQYF. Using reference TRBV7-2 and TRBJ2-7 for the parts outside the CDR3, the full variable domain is GAGVSQSPSNKVTEKGKDVELRCDPISGHTALYWYRQSLGQGLEFLIYFQGNSAPDKSGLPSDRFSAERTGGSVSTLTIQRTQQEDSAVYLCASNRQGREQYFGPGTRLTVT.

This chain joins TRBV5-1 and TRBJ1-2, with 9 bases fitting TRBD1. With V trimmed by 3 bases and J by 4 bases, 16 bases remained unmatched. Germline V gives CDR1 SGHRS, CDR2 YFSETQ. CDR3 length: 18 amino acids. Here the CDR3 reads CASSSPELTGGWGYGYTF. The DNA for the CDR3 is TGCGCCAGCAGCTCTCCCGAACTAACAGGGGGCTGGGGCTATGGCTACACCTTC.

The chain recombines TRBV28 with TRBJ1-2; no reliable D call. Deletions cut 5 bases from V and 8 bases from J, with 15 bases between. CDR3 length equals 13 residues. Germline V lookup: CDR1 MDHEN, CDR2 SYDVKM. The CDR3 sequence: CASSPSDGGGYTF. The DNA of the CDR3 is TGTGCCAGCAGTCCGAGTGATGGCGGAGGCTACACCTTC.

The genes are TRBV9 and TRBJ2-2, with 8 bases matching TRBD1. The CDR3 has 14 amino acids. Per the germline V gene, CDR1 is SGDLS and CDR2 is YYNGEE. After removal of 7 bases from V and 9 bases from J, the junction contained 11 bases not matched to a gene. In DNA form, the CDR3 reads TGTGCCAGCCGGGCGACAGGGGTGGGTCGGGAGCTGTTTTTT. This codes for CASRATGVGRELFF. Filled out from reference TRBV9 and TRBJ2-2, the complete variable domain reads DSGVTQTPKHLITATGQRVTLRCSPRSGDLSVYWYQQSLDQGLQFLIQYYNGEERAKGNILERFSAQQFPDLHSELNLSSLELGDSALYFCASRATGVGRELFFGEGSRLTVL.

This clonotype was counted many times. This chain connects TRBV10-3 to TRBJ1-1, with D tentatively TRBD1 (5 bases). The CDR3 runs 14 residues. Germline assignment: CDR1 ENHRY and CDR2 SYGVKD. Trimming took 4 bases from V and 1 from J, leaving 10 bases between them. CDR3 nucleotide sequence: TGTGCCATCAGTGGCGGGACGGGGAACACTGAAGCTTTCTTT. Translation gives CAISGGTGNTEAFF.

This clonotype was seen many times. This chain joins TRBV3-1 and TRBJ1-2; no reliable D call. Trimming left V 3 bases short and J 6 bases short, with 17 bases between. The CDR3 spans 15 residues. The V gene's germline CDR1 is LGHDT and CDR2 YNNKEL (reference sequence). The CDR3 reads CASSQGVSVSHGYTF. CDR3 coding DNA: TGTGCCAGCAGCCAGGGAGTATCGGTGAGCCATGGCTACACCTTC.

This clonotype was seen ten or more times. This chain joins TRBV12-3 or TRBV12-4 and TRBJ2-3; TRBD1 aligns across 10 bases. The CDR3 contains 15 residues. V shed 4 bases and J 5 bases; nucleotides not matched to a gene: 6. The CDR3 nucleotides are TGTGCCAGCAGTTCTGGGACAGGGGTGGGAGATACGCAGTATTTT. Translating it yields CASSSGTGVGDTQYF.

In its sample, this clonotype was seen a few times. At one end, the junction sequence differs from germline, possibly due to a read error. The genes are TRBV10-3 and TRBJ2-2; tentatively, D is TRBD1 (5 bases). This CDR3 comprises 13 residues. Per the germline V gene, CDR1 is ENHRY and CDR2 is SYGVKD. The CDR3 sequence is CAIMDTNTGELFF. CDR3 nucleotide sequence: TGTGCCATCATGGACACGAACACCGGAGAGCTGTTTTTT.